This entry features one T cell receptor (beta chain) sequence. The CDR3 is 12 amino acids. V was trimmed by 1 base and J by 11 bases, leaving 9 bases between them. Germline V CDR1 and CDR2: LGHDT, YNNKEL (reference sequence). This record comes from a study of blood T cell repertoires in COVID-19. Across the whole study: Specimens from acute and convalescent COVID-19 originated in the United States, Italy and Spain. PBMCs, B-cell-depleted T cells, or T cells provided the cDNA or gDNA that made up the material.

Per the study methods: By means of reference gene primer amplification, nucleated cell counts were estimated. Profiling relied on immunoSEQ multiplex PCR, and the TCRdb table lists in-frame clones only, not all of them. The V and J calls and clone size are taken from that table; D and trimming were inferred from the DNA. This table has some 150,000 clones, roughly 90% appearing once. Sequencing was carried out using peripheral blood. The receptor was isolated from a woman aged 55-70 years who had recovered from COVID-19. The chain links TRBV3-1 (or the pseudogene TRBV3-2) to TRBJ1-5; D not resolved. CDR3 protein: CASSQGSGSQHF. The CDR3 nucleotides read TGTGCCAGCAGCCAAGGGTCGGGATCCCAGCATTTT.